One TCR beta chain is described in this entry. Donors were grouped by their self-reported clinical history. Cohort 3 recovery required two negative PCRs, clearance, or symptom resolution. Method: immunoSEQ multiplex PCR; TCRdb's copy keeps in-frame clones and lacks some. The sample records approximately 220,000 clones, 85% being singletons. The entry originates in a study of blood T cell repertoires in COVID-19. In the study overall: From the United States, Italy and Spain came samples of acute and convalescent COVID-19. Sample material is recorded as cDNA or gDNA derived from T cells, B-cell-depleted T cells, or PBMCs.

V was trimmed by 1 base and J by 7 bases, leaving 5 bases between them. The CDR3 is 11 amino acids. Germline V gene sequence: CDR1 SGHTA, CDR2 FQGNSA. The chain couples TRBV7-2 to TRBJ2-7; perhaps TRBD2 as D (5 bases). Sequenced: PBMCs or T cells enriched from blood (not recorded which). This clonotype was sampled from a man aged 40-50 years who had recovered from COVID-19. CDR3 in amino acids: CASSLGREQYF. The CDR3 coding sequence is TGTGCCAGCAGCTTAGGGAGGGAGCAGTACTTC.